This TCR beta chain was found in a study of long-term antiretroviral therapy in people with HIV. The CDR3 has 16 residues. The junction had 5 bases not matched to a gene; V was cut back by 0 bases and J by 5 bases. CDR1 SGHRS and CDR2 YFSETQ come from the germline V gene. They ran version v3.0 of the immunoSEQ assay at survey level. The assay was immunoSEQ multiplex PCR, and TCRdb's table has in-frame clones only and misses some. The table has under 45,000 clones, over 85% seen once. Every one of the participants with HIV received treatment in the United States. The chain is built from TRBV5-1 and TRBJ1-5, with 10 bases that match TRBD1. This specimen was unsorted PBMCs, taken around 5 years after starting antiretroviral therapy. This clonotype was sampled from a woman aged 45-65 years with HIV. The CDR3 is CASSLGTGTGDQPQHF. As DNA, the CDR3 is TGCGCCAGCAGCTTGGGGACCGGGACAGGGGATCAGCCCCAGCATTTT.